The 17 T cell receptor beta chains reported below all come from one sample, sequenced in a study of blood T cell repertoires in COVID-19 (dated by TCRdb to about 2020). Libraries were constructed by the immunoSEQ multiplex PCR assay. This immuneACCESS table, as held by TCRdb, lists in-frame sequences with V and J called but not all clones. Of the missing ones, under half trace to an unresolved V gene in checked studies; the others have no known cause. This sample has 250,000 or so clones in its table, and about 83% of those were observed once. The ten largest make up approximately 1.5% of the sample. Sequenced input: peripheral blood. The receptor set was obtained from a woman aged 40-49 years who had recovered from COVID-19.

The chain combines TRBV30 with TRBJ2-7, with D possibly TRBD1 on 5 matching bases. Between the trimmed V and J ends, which lost 7 bases and 4 bases, there was a span of 11 bases. Germline V gene lookup returns CDR1 GTSNPN and CDR2 SVGIG (reference sequence). CDR3 length: 11 amino acids. Here the CDR3 reads CASVKGYEQYF. The CDR3 coding sequence is TGTGCCTCAGTCAAGGGGTACGAGCAGTACTTC.

The chain uses TRBV5-1 and TRBJ1-3, with D possibly being TRBD1 (5 bases). V lost 5 bases and J 2 bases, leaving 14 bases between the germline ends. CDR3 length: 15 residues. The germline V gene has CDR1 SGHRS and CDR2 YFSETQ. In nucleotides, the CDR3 is TGCGCCAGCAGGGGGTCGGGGGGAACTGGAAACACCATATATTTT. Its protein is CASRGSGGTGNTIYF.

This sequence joins TRBV28 and TRBJ1-3; TRBD1 matches at 9 bases. This CDR3 comprises 16 residues. The V gene end was trimmed by 8 bases and the J gene end by 3 bases; junction bases not matched to a gene: 11. Germline V gene lookup returns CDR1 MDHEN and CDR2 SYDVKM. CDR3 bases: TGTGCCAGCCGCCCTCCCGGGACAGGGTATGGAAACACCATATATTTT. It encodes CASRPPGTGYGNTIYF.

This CDR3 is CASSSRVSGGGANTGELFF. CDR3 coding DNA: TGTGCCAGCAGCTCCCGGGTTAGCGGGGGGGGCGCGAACACCGGGGAGCTGTTTTTT. This chain links TRBV11-2 with TRBJ2-2, with TRBD2 identical over 11 bases. J gave up 0 bases and V 4 bases, and 10 bases lay outside the gene matches. The CDR3 runs 19 residues. Germline CDR1 and CDR2: SGHAT and FQNNGV.

The rearrangement links TRBV6-6 to TRBJ1-2, with 7 bases identical to TRBD1. After removal of 5 bases from V and 2 bases from J, the junction contained 5 bases not matched to a gene. The germline V gene has CDR1 MNHNY and CDR2 SVGAGI (reference sequence). The CDR3 is made up of 14 amino acids. The chain's CDR3 is CASSPPTGNYGYTF. The CDR3, as DNA: TGTGCCAGCAGTCCACCGACAGGGAACTATGGCTACACCTTC.

The chain recombines TRBV28 with TRBJ1-2; a weak D match, TRBD1 (6 bases). Germline values: CDR1 MDHEN, CDR2 SYDVKM. V was shortened by 3 bases and J by 3 bases, with 14 bases between the two germline ends. CDR3 length: 15 residues. The CDR3 nucleotides read TGTGCCAGCAGTTTTAATACAGGGTCCCACTATGGCTACACCTTC. Translation gives CASSFNTGSHYGYTF.

V is TRBV7-6 and J is TRBJ1-5, with TRBD1 matching over 9 bases. Per the germline V gene, CDR1 is SGHVS and CDR2 is FNYEAQ. This CDR3 has 16 amino acids. V shed 4 bases, J shed 5 bases, and the junction held 9 bases outside the gene matches. Here the CDR3 reads CASSSEQGALDQPQHF. CDR3 sequence (DNA): TGTGCCAGCAGCTCAGAACAGGGGGCGCTGGATCAGCCCCAGCATTTT.

This chain connects TRBV30 to TRBJ1-1; D possibly corresponds to TRBD1 (5 bases). The germline V and J ends were trimmed by 0 bases and 11 bases, with 16 bases remaining between them. Per the germline V gene, CDR1 is GTSNPN and CDR2 is SVGIG (reference sequence). CDR3 length equals 13 residues. The CDR3 DNA follows: TGTGCCTGGAGTGTAGCTGGGGCCCTGCACGCTTTCTTT. Translation gives CAWSVAGALHAFF.

The chain links TRBV3-1 (or the pseudogene TRBV3-2) to TRBJ1-2; D might be TRBD1 (5 bases). Trimming took 3 bases from V and 8 from J, leaving 19 bases between them. Germline loops: CDR1 LGHDT, CDR2 YNNKEL (reference sequence). CDR3 length: 15 residues. CDR3 bases: TGTGCCAGCAGCCACGGCATACAGGCTGCTATGGGCTACACCTTC. This translates into CASSHGIQAAMGYTF.

The V call is TRBV3-1 (or the pseudogene TRBV3-2), the J call TRBJ2-3; D gene uncertain. V shed 3 bases and J shed 4 bases, with 5 bases lying between them. Germline V gives CDR1 LGHDT, CDR2 YNNKEL (reference sequence). There are 12 residues in the CDR3. The CDR3 DNA reads as TGTGCCAGCAGCCATTATTCAGATACGCAGTATTTT. Amino acids: CASSHYSDTQYF.

This rearrangement joins TRBV5-4 to TRBJ2-5; 9 nucleotides agree with TRBD1. The CDR3 is 13 amino acids. CDR1 and CDR2 (germline): SGHNT, YYREEE (reference sequence). The trim removed 4 bases at V and 3 bases at J, leaving 1 base unmatched. CDR3 sequence: CASSRDREETQYF. DNA for the CDR3: TGTGCCAGCAGCCGGGACAGGGAAGAGACCCAGTACTTC.

The gene calls are TRBV30 and TRBJ2-1; 9 nucleotides line up with TRBD1. In germline, CDR1 is GTSNPN, CDR2 SVGIG (reference sequence). Unmatched junction bases numbered 5, after V lost 6 bases and J lost 8 bases. This CDR3 contains 12 residues. CDR3 loop: CACGTGLYEQFF. DNA of the CDR3: TGTGCCTGCGGGACAGGGTTATATGAGCAGTTCTTC. Together with reference TRBV30 and TRBJ2-1, the CDR3 gives the full variable domain: SQTIHQWPATLVQPVGSPLSLECTVEGTSNPNLYWYRQAAGRGLQLLFYSVGIGQISSEVPQNLSASRPQDRQFILSSKKLLLSDSGFYLCACGTGLYEQFFGPGTRLTVL.

For this clone: The same CDR3 arises from other DNA sequences in this sample as well. The chain is built from TRBV24-1 and TRBJ2-5, with 8 bases matching TRBD1. Germline V CDR1 and CDR2: KGHDR, SFDVKD. CDR3 length equals 15 residues. The V gene end was trimmed by 4 bases and the J gene end by 5 bases; junction bases not matched to a gene: 8. In DNA form, the CDR3 reads TGTGCCACCAGTGACTCTCAGGGGGCTGGGGAGACCCAGTACTTC. As protein: CATSDSQGAGETQYF.

The CDR3 DNA follows: TGTGCCAGTAGGACCGGAGCTGGCGTCGACAATGAGCAGTTCTTC. It specifies CASRTGAGVDNEQFF. This sequence joins TRBV19 and TRBJ2-1; D gene unclear. The CDR3 is made up of 15 amino acids. The germline V gene encodes CDR1 LNHDA and CDR2 SQIVND (reference sequence). Trimming removed 6 bases at V and 5 bases at J, with 17 bases between.

This chain joins TRBV28 and TRBJ2-7; 7 positions agree with TRBD1. Looked up from germline, CDR1 is MDHEN and CDR2 is SYDVKM. With 5 bases clipped from V and 0 bases from J, the junction kept 7 bases outside the gene matches. CDR3 length: 15 residues. In DNA, the CDR3 is TGTGCCAGCAGTCCCTCGACAGGGAGCTCCTACGAGCAGTACTTC. It codes for CASSPSTGSSYEQYF.

The V gene is TRBV30, the J gene TRBJ1-6, with D possibly being TRBD1 (6 bases). The germline CDR1 and CDR2 sequences are GTSNPN and SVGIG (reference sequence). V was trimmed by 1 base and J by 7 bases, leaving 8 bases between them. The CDR3 consists of 13 residues. CDR3 in DNA: TGTGCCTGGAGTGGGACAGAAAATTCACCCCTCCACTTT. Translated: CAWSGTENSPLHF.

The J gene is TRBJ2-3, the V gene TRBV5-6; 9 bases are shared with TRBD2. Germline CDR1 is SGHDT and CDR2 is YYEEEE. The junction had 6 bases not matched to a gene; V was cut back by 0 bases and J by 4 bases. The CDR3 loop spans 16 amino acids. CDR3 protein: CASSLVAGGPPDTQYF. CDR3 nucleotide sequence: TGTGCCAGCAGCTTGGTGGCGGGGGGGCCTCCAGATACGCAGTATTTT.